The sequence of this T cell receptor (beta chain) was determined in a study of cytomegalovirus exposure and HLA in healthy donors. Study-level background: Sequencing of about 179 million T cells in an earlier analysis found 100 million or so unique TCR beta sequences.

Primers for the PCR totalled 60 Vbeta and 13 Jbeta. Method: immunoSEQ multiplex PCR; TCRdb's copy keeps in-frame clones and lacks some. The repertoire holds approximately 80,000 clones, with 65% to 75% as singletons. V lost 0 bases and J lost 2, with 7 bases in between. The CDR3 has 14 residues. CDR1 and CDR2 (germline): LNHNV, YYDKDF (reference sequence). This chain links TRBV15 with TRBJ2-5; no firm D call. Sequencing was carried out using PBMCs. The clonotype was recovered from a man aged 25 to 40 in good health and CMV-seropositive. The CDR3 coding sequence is TGTGCCACCAGCAGAGATTTACAGCAAGAGACCCAGTACTTC. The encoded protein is CATSRDLQQETQYF.